This T cell receptor beta chain was obtained from a study of shared clonotypes between healthy human individuals (TCRdb year 2020). Regarding the research as a whole: Two women and three men aged 18 to 49 years were included in the cohort. For each donor, three plates each were used for CD4 naive and CD4 memory, two plates were used for CD8 naive, and one plate was used for CD8 memory. Blood TCR repertoires of about 5 healthy adults were deeply sequenced to estimate repertoire size and the extent of clonotype sharing between individuals. To increase sequencing depth and limit assay-specific biases, TCR repertoire library preparation and sequencing were carried out by different laboratories using diverse techniques. Between about 0.94 and 8.9 billion PBMCs per donor were obtained by leukapheresis. Findings and caveats that apply to the study as a whole: Clonotypes shared by all four sorted-subset donors showed higher generation probabilities than non-shared clonotypes. Larger estimated clonotype richness was generally found for naive subsets than for memory subsets. Sharing across a few donors was observed for approximately 4.6% of naive CD4, under 4% of naive CD8, 2% to 2.5% of memory CD4, and about 0.4% of memory CD8 clonotypes. Rarefaction of sorted-subset datasets indicated incomplete sequencing despite the large sequencing depth. Pairwise subsampling indicated that sequencing depth was expected to affect the degree of clonotype sharing among donors. The small number of donors limited the genetic and exposure-history diversity represented. Sampling was restricted to blood, and TCR repertoires in tissue are likely to differ from TCR repertoires in blood.

The CDR3 runs 13 amino acids, cysteine and phenylalanine included. Kept here is only the CDR3 DNA, which spans 39 bases and is read in frame from base 1. Based on the germline V gene (reference sequence), the CDR1 and CDR2 sequences are GTSNPN and SVGIG. Trimming at the junction amounts to 5 bases on V and 1 base on J, and the germline ends lie 11 bases apart. As for this clone: What this receptor recognizes is not known. No qualities accompany the bases; no much larger clone lies one base away. Other nucleotide sequences from this sample produce the same CDR3.

The donors were healthy, HIV-negative adults with no recently reported acute infections or vaccinations. Every donor was a Caucasian adult residing in Nashville, Tennessee, USA. Magnetic negative selection was used to enrich CD4+ T cells, after which naive cells were positively selected on CD45RA and the negative fraction became the memory subset. Blood was obtained by leukapheresis, after which PBMCs were separated by Ficoll-Histopaque density gradient centrifugation and cryopreserved in liquid nitrogen vapor phase. Purity and quantity of every magnetically sorted T cell population were checked by analytical flow cytometry. Genomic DNA was isolated from each sorted fraction and quantified by UV absorbance on a Nanodrop 2000c. Using the deep immunoSEQ assay, multiplex PCR amplified TCR CDR3 regions from genomic DNA. For each cell subset, the extracted genomic DNA was distributed evenly across all wells of several immunoSEQ 96-well plates, and each plate served as one replicate. For sorted subsets, 200 to 250 ng of genomic DNA, equivalent to about 30,000 T cell genomes, went into each replicate PCR. The purified libraries were quantified using a Qubit 3.0 fluorometer, sized with a Bioanalyzer 2100, and then quantified again using the KAPA Library Quantification kit. Every immunoSEQ 96-well plate was sequenced on a separate single-read 150-cycle Illumina NextSeq 550 flow cell. As for the original processing: Because the immunoSEQ output held only junctional sequences and lacked quality scores, the filtering could not match the filtering applied to full-length reads. To assign V/J genes and CDR3, sequences were annotated against IMGT germline references using PyIR, a Python wrapper for IgBLAST v1.9. Reads were removed for weak V/J assignments (E-value above 1e-6), missing CDR3, stop codons, out-of-frame junctions, or ambiguous translated residues. V3J clonotypes were defined as sequences sharing an identical inferred V gene, J gene, and CDR3 amino acid sequence. Percentage overlap between repertoires was computed as shared unique clonotypes divided by the size of the smaller repertoire. Richness of each repertoire was evaluated using RTK rarefaction, the Chao1 estimator, and Recon v2.1 estimates of unobserved clonotypes. Generation probabilities for all TCRbeta clonotypes obtained by the gDNA method from several donors were computed using OLGA. TCRdb limited this immuneACCESS table to in-frame rearrangements with V and J called. A share of clones is missing; checked studies link under half to unresolved V genes, and the rest is unexplained. The DNA gave D and trimming, while V, J and clone size come from that table. For this sample the table gives millions of clones, of which roughly 92% were detected only once. About 0.13% of the sample lies in the top ten.

Sequenced material: naive CD4+ T cells sorted from blood. The sample's cell subset or site label, decoded: CD45RA+ positively selected. The source is a man between 18 and 35 years old in good health. The rearrangement joined TRBV30 to TRBJ2-5; a weak D assignment points to TRBD1 (6 bases agree). The nucleotides are TGTGCCTGGTCCACAGGGCTCCAAGAGACCCAGTACTTC. Protein translation: CAWSTGLQETQYF.